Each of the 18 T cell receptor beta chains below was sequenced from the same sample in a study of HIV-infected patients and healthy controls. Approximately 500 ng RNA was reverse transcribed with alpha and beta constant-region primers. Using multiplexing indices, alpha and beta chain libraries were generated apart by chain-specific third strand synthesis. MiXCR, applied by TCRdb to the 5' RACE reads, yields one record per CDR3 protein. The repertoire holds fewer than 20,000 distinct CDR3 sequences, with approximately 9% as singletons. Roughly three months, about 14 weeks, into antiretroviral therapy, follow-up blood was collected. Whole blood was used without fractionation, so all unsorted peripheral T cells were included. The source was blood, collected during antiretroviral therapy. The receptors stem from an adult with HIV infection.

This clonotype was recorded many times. The CDR3 region is CASSLGQGVHNEQFF. The CDR3 nucleotides read TGTGCCAGCAGCCTCGGACAGGGGGTCCACAATGAGCAGTTCTTC. The chain is built from TRBV11-3 and TRBJ2-1; TRBD1 matches at 10 bases. V shed 5 bases, J shed 5 bases, and the junction held 6 bases outside the gene matches. This CDR3 contains 15 residues. Germline CDR1 is SGHNT and CDR2 is YENEEA.

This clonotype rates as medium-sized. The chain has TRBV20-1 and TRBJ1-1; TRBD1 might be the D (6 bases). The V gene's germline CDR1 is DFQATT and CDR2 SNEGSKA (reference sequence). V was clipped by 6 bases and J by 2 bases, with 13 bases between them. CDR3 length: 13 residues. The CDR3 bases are TGCAGTGCCGTGGTCAGGGGAAACACTGAAGCTTTCTTT. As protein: CSAVVRGNTEAFF.

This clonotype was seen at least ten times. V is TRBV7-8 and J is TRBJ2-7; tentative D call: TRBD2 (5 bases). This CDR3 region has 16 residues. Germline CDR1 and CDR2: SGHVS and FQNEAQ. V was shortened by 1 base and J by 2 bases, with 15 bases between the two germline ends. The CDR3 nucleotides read TGTGCCAGCAGCTTAGAAAAGGTCACCGGGACCTACGAGCAGTACTTC. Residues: CASSLEKVTGTYEQYF.

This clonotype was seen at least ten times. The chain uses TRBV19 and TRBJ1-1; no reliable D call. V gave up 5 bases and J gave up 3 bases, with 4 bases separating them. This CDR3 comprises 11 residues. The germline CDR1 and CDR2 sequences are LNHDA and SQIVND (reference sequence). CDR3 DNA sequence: TGTGCCAGTAGTGTCTACACTGAAGCTTTCTTT. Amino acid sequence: CASSVYTEAFF.

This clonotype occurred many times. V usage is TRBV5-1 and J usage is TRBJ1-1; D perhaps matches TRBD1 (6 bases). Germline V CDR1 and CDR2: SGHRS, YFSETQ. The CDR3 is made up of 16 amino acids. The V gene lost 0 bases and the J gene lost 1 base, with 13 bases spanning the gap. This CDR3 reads CASSLGAGGPNTEAFF. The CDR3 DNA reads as TGCGCCAGCAGCTTGGGAGCCGGGGGGCCGAACACTGAAGCTTTCTTT. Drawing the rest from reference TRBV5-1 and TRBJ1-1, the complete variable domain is KAGVTQTPRYLIKTRGQQVTLSCSPISGHRSVSWYQQTPGQGLQFLFEYFSETQRNKGNFPGRFSGRQFSNSRSEMNVSTLELGDSALYLCASSLGAGGPNTEAFFGQGTRLTVV.

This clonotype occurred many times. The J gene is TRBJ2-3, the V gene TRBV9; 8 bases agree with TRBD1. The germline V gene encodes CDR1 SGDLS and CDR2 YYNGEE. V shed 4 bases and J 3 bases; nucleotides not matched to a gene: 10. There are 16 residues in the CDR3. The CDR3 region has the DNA TGTGCCAGCAGCCCTCGGACAGGGCGAGGGACAGATACGCAGTATTTT. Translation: CASSPRTGRGTDTQYF.

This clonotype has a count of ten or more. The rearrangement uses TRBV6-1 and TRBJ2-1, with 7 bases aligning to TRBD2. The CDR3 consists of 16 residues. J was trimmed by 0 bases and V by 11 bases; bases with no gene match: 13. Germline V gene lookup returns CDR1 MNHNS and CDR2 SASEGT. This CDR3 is CAGTTDRFSSYNEQFF. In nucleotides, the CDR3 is TGTGCCGGGACTACGGATAGGTTTAGCTCCTACAATGAGCAGTTCTTC.

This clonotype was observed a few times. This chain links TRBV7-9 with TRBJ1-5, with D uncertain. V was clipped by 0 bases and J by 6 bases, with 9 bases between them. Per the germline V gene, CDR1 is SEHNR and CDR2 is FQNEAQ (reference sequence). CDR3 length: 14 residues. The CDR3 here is CASSLAGRSQPQHF. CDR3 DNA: TGTGCCAGCAGCTTAGCGGGAAGATCTCAGCCCCAGCATTTT.

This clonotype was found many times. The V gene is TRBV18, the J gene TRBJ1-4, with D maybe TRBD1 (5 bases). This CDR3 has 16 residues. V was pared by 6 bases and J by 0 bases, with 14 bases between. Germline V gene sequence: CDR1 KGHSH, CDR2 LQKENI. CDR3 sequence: CASSPNLGATNEKLFF. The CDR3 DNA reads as TGTGCCAGCTCGCCAAATCTGGGGGCAACTAATGAAAAACTGTTTTTT.

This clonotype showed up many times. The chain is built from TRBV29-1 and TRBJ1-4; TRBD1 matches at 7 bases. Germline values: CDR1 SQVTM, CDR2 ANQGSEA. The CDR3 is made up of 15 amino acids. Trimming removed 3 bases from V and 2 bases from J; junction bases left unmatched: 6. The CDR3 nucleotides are TGCAGCGTTGAGCCGATGACAGGGACTAATGAAAAACTGTTTTTT. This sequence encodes CSVEPMTGTNEKLFF.

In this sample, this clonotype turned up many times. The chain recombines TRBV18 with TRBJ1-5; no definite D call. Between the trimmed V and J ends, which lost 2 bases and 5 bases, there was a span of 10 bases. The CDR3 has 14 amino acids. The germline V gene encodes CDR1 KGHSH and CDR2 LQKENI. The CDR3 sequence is CASSPIDEDQPQHF. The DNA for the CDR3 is TGTGCCAGCTCACCAATCGACGAAGATCAGCCCCAGCATTTT.

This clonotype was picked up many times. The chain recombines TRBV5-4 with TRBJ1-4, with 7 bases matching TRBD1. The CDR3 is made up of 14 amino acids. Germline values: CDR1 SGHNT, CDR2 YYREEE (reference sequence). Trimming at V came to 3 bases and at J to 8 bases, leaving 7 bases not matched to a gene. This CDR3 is CASSSTGLEEKLFF. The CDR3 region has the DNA TGTGCCAGCAGCTCGACAGGGCTGGAGGAAAAACTGTTTTTT.

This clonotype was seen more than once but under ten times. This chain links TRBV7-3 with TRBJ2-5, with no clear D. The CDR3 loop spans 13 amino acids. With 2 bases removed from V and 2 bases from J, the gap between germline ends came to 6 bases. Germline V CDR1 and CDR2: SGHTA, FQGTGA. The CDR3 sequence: CASSLGSQETQYF. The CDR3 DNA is TGTGCCAGCAGCTTAGGGTCTCAAGAGACCCAGTACTTC. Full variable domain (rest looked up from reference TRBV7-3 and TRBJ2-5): GAGVSQTPSNKVTEKGKYVELRCDPISGHTALYWYRQSLGQGPEFLIYFQGTGAADDSGLPNDRFFAVRPEGSVSTLKIQRTERGDSAVYLCASSLGSQETQYFGPGTRLLVL.

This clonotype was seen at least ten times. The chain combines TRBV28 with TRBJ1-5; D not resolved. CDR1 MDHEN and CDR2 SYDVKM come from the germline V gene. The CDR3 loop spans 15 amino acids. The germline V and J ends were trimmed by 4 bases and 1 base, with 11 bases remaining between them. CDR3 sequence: CASSYLKMSNQPQHF. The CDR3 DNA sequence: TGTGCCAGCAGTTACCTGAAAATGAGCAATCAGCCCCAGCATTTT.

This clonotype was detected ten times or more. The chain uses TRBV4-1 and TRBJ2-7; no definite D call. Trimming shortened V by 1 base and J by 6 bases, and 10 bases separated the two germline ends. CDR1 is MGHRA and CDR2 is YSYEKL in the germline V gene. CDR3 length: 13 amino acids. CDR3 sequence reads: CASSQVERREQYF. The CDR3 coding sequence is TGCGCCAGCAGCCAAGTAGAACGTCGCGAGCAGTACTTC.

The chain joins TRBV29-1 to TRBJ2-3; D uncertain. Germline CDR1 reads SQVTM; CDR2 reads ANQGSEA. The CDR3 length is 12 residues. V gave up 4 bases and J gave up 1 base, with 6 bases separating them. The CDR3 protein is CSVVSGTDTQYF. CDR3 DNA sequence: TGCAGCGTTGTGAGCGGCACAGATACGCAGTATTTT.

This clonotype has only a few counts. The CDR3 here is CAIKGTDEKLFF. As DNA, the CDR3 is TGTGCCATCAAGGGGACAGATGAAAAACTGTTTTTT. The chain employs TRBV10-3 and TRBJ1-4, with 7 bases aligning to TRBD1. V dropped 7 bases and J dropped 6; count of bases not matched to a gene: 2. The CDR3 spans 12 residues. Germline V gene sequence: CDR1 ENHRY, CDR2 SYGVKD.

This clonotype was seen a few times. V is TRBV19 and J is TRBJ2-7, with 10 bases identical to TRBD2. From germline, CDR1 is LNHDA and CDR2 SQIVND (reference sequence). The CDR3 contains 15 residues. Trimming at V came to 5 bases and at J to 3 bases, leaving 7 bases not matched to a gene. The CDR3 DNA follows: TGTGCCAGTAGTCTCGGGACTAGCGCTCTCTACGAGCAGTACTTC. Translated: CASSLGTSALYEQYF.